The rows below give T cell receptor beta chains drawn from one sample of a study of T cell responses to AZD1222 COVID-19 vaccine. Here immunoSEQ multiplex PCR was the method, and the copy in TCRdb shows in-frame clones only, minus some. The top ten hold more than 1.5% of the sample, which has some 100,000 clones, about 85% seen once. Sequenced here: peripheral blood, sampled on day 0 of AZD1222 vaccination. These receptors were obtained from an adult in good health. The CDR3 runs from the conserved cysteine through the conserved F or W. The D gene is left open where the match is weak. Size is omitted from some rows. Given values are once, few, many or a class for expanded clones.

J | D | size | V | DNA | CDR3
TRBJ2-7 | TRBD2 | - | TRBV5-6 | TGTGCCAGCAGCACCAGGACTAGCGGGACCTACGAGCAGTACTTC | CASSTRTSGTYEQYF
TRBJ2-2 | - | - | TRBV11-2 | TGTGCCAGCAGACCCGGGAGCGTTGGCACCGGGGAGCTGTTTTTT | CASRPGSVGTGELFF
TRBJ2-5 | - | - | TRBV7-2 | TGTGCCAGCAGCTTCGGGTTACAAGAGACCCAGTACTTC | CASSFGLQETQYF
TRBJ2-5 | TRBD2 | - | TRBV5-4 | TGTGCCAGCAGCTTGGCGGGGGGGGAGACCCAGTACTTC | CASSLAGGETQYF
TRBJ2-2 | - | once | TRBV7-9 | TGTGCCAGCAGCTTAGTTGGCGGTGAAATGGGCGGGGAGCTGTTTTTT | CASSLVGGEMGGELFF
TRBJ1-3 | TRBD1 | few | TRBV7-3 | TGTGCCAGCGCTTTGACAGGGAAAAGCTCTGGAAACACCATATATTTT | CASALTGKSSGNTIYF
TRBJ1-1 | - | - | TRBV6-2/TRBV6-3 | TGTGCCAGCAGTTACCAGGTGGAGAACACTGAAGCTTTCTTT | CASSYQVENTEAFF
TRBJ1-3 | - | - | TRBV7-9 | TGTGCCAGCAGCTTAGAGGTAGACCCTGGAAACACCATATATTTT | CASSLEVDPGNTIYF
TRBJ2-2 | - | - | TRBV19 | TGTGCCAGTAGTATGAAGGCAGGGGATACGAACACCGGGGAGCTGTTTTTT | CASSMKAGDTNTGELFF
TRBJ2-1 | TRBD2 | - | TRBV7-3 | TGTGCCAGCAGCTTAGTTGGCTCTAGCGGGATTATAAGCAATGAGCAGTTCTTC | CASSLVGSSGIISNEQFF
TRBJ2-3 | - | - | TRBV7-3 | TGTGCCAGCAGCTCCCCCGGGACGGCAGCTCCGCAGTATTTT | CASSSPGTAAPQYF